The 22 T cell receptor beta chains given below trace back to one sample, sequenced in a study of PD-L1 blockade in urothelial cancer. Sequencing was performed with immunoSEQ multiplex PCR; in TCRdb, only in-frame clones are kept and a portion is missing. The table lists some 97,000 clones, roughly nine tenths of them singletons, with approximately 0.88% in the top ten. The specimen was PBMCs, collected around atezolizumab (anti-PD-L1) treatment. Source of these receptors: a woman aged 80 or over with urothelial cancer.

This clone was counted a few times. This chain links TRBV19 with TRBJ1-2, with a weak D call TRBD1 (6 bases). V was trimmed by 5 bases and J by 7 bases, leaving 11 bases between them. This CDR3 has 12 residues. Germline lookup yields CDR1 LNHDA and CDR2 SQIVND (reference sequence). The CDR3 region is CASSDHRVGYTF. The CDR3 DNA reads as TGTGCCAGTAGTGACCACAGGGTTGGCTACACCTTC.

The count of this clone is one. V is TRBV5-1 and J is TRBJ2-1; a weak D match, TRBD1 (6 bases). This CDR3 contains 14 residues. CDR1 SGHRS and CDR2 YFSETQ come from the germline V gene. V was clipped by 4 bases and J by 2 bases, with 10 bases between them. CDR3 region: CASSDPGAYNEQFF. The CDR3 bases are TGCGCCAGCAGCGATCCAGGGGCCTACAATGAGCAGTTCTTC. Full variable domain (missing parts from reference TRBV5-1 and TRBJ2-1): KAGVTQTPRYLIKTRGQQVTLSCSPISGHRSVSWYQQTPGQGLQFLFEYFSETQRNKGNFPGRFSGRQFSNSRSEMNVSTLELGDSALYLCASSDPGAYNEQFFGPGTRLTVL.

The chain's CDR3 is CASGQNTGELFF. The CDR3 nucleotides read TGTGCCAGCGGACAGAACACCGGGGAGCTGTTTTTT. The chain employs TRBV2 and TRBJ2-2; D possibly corresponds to TRBD1 (5 bases). Germline loops: CDR1 SNHLY, CDR2 FYNNEI. The V end was cut by 8 bases, the J end by 1 base, with 5 bases between. The CDR3 spans 12 residues.

The genes are TRBV29-1 and TRBJ2-1, with 7 positions matching TRBD1. Looked up from germline, CDR1 is SQVTM and CDR2 is ANQGSEA. There are 14 residues in the CDR3. The trim removed 6 bases at V and 5 bases at J, leaving 10 bases unmatched. CDR3 sequence (DNA): TGCAGCGTCCTTACAGGGGTGGTTAACAATGAGCAGTTCTTC. Translated, it gives CSVLTGVVNNEQFF.

The chain joins TRBV29-1 to TRBJ1-3; D not certain. V was trimmed by 7 bases and J by 0 bases, leaving 10 bases between them. Germline V CDR1 and CDR2: SQVTM, ANQGSEA. The CDR3 has 13 amino acids. CDR3 residues: CSGTYSSGNTIYF. In DNA, the CDR3 is TGCAGCGGGACTTACAGCTCTGGAAACACCATATATTTT. The variable domain in full, completed from reference TRBV29-1 and TRBJ1-3, reads SAVISQKPSRDICQRGTSLTIQCQVDSQVTMMFWYRQQPGQSLTLIATANQGSEATYESGFVIDKFPISRPNLTFSTLTVSNMSPEDSSIYLCSGTYSSGNTIYFGEGSWLTVV.

In its sample, this clone was seen once. The chain carries TRBV28 and TRBJ1-5, with 8 bases matching TRBD1. The CDR3 is made up of 14 amino acids. V lost 5 bases and J lost 7; bases outside the gene matches: 7. Looked up from germline, CDR1 is MDHEN and CDR2 is SYDVKM. CDR3 region: CASSQTGVRQPQHF. In nucleotides, the CDR3 is TGTGCCAGCAGTCAGACAGGGGTTCGGCAGCCCCAGCATTTT.

The chain combines TRBV7-2 with TRBJ1-4; D gene unclear. V was cut by 5 bases and J by 0 bases, with 16 bases left in between. Germline lookup yields CDR1 SGHTA and CDR2 FQGNSA. This CDR3 contains 17 residues. CDR3 in amino acids: CASSPRLAATTNEKLFF. CDR3 sequence (DNA): TGTGCCAGCAGCCCTAGGCTGGCAGCAACAACTAATGAAAAACTGTTTTTT.

The chain carries TRBV9 and TRBJ2-1, with 7 positions matching TRBD2. This CDR3 has 16 residues. V lost 0 bases to trimming and J lost 7 bases; unmatched junction nucleotides: 10. The germline CDR1 and CDR2 sequences are SGDLS and YYNGEE. The CDR3 sequence: CASSVDFAGVINEQFF. CDR3 nucleotide sequence: TGTGCCAGCAGCGTAGATTTTGCGGGAGTAATAAATGAGCAGTTCTTC.

This chain joins TRBV5-1 and TRBJ2-7; TRBD1 matches at 8 bases. V trimming: 3 bases; J trimming: 6 bases; junction bases outside the gene matches: 8. There are 14 residues in the CDR3. Germline loops: CDR1 SGHRS, CDR2 YFSETQ. DNA for the CDR3: TGCGCCAGCAGCTCCCCAGGGGGCATGGGCGAGCAGTACTTC. Protein sequence: CASSSPGGMGEQYF.

V is TRBV5-6 and J is TRBJ1-1; the D is unclear. This CDR3 spans 14 amino acids. Germline CDR1 is SGHDT and CDR2 is YYEEEE. V was pared by 4 bases and J by 3 bases, with 13 bases between. The chain's CDR3 is CASSPRESHTEAFF. The CDR3 DNA follows: TGTGCCAGCAGCCCCCGGGAGTCCCACACTGAAGCTTTCTTT.

The chain has TRBV28 and TRBJ1-3; 7 bases align to TRBD1. The CDR3 extends over 15 amino acids. V was clipped by 4 bases and J by 3 bases; unmatched bases: 6. Looked up from germline, CDR1 is MDHEN and CDR2 is SYDVKM. CDR3: CASSSYNRGGNTIYF. The CDR3 nucleotides are TGTGCCAGCAGTTCCTATAACAGGGGTGGAAACACCATATATTTT.

The V call is TRBV19, the J call TRBJ1-1, with a tentative D call TRBD1 (6 bases). Deletions cut 8 bases from V and 0 bases from J, with 16 bases between. The CDR3 runs to 15 residues. Germline assignment: CDR1 LNHDA and CDR2 SQIVND (reference sequence). CDR3 amino acids: CASHSWGQLNTEAFF. The CDR3 DNA follows: TGTGCCAGTCACTCCTGGGGGCAGTTGAACACTGAAGCTTTCTTT. Combining the CDR3 with reference TRBV19 and TRBJ1-1 gives the whole variable domain DGGITQSPKYLFRKEGQNVTLSCEQNLNHDAMYWYRQDPGQGLRLIYYSQIVNDFQKGDIAEGYSVSREKKESFPLTVTSAQKNPTAFYLCASHSWGQLNTEAFFGQGTRLTVV.

This chain connects TRBV7-2 to TRBJ1-5; maybe TRBD1 (5 bases). V dropped 1 base and J dropped 7 bases, with 14 bases sitting between them. From germline, CDR1 is SGHTA and CDR2 FQGNSA. The CDR3 length is 15 residues. As DNA, the CDR3 is TGTGCCAGCAGCTTAGAAACAGGTCTGGGGCAGCCCCAGCATTTT. It yields the protein CASSLETGLGQPQHF.

The chain recombines TRBV27 with TRBJ1-4; 10 bases map to TRBD1. The length of the CDR3 is 15 residues. The J segment lost 7 bases and the V segment lost 5 bases, leaving 7 bases of the junction unmatched. CDR1 is MNHEY, CDR2 SMNVEV, per germline (reference sequence). CDR3 in DNA: TGTGCCAGCAGTCCCCGACAGGGGGCAGGTGAAAAACTGTTTTTT. Amino acid sequence: CASSPRQGAGEKLFF.

The V gene is TRBV7-3, the J gene TRBJ2-1; TRBD1 agrees at 7 bases. Germline V gives CDR1 SGHTA, CDR2 FQGTGA. Trimming removed 5 bases from V and 8 bases from J; junction bases left unmatched: 12. This CDR3 has 15 amino acids. CDR3 bases: TGTGCCAGCAGCCGGACGACAGGGTTCGGGGATGAGCAGTTCTTC. This encodes CASSRTTGFGDEQFF.

The V gene is TRBV7-2, the J gene TRBJ1-1; 9 bases fit TRBD1. V lost 5 bases and J lost 9; bases outside the gene matches: 7. CDR1 and CDR2 from the germline V gene are SGHTA and FQGNSA. The CDR3 sequence is 13 residues long. The CDR3 is CASSTGQGRKAFF. The CDR3 DNA follows: TGTGCCAGCAGCACTGGACAGGGGAGGAAAGCTTTCTTT.

V gene TRBV11-2 combines with J gene TRBJ2-5; no firm D call. The germline V gene has CDR1 SGHAT and CDR2 FQNNGV. Trimming removed 4 bases from V and 5 bases from J, with 2 bases in between. This CDR3 spans 10 amino acids. This chain's CDR3 is CASSSETQYF. CDR3 coding DNA: TGTGCCAGCAGCTCGGAGACCCAGTACTTC.

The rearrangement links TRBV9 to TRBJ2-1, with 9 bases identical to TRBD2. In germline, CDR1 is SGDLS, CDR2 YYNGEE. The CDR3 sequence is 16 residues long. J gave up 5 bases and V 0 bases, and 6 bases lay outside the gene matches. The chain's CDR3 is CASSVGVTSGDNEQFF. The CDR3 region has the DNA TGTGCCAGCAGCGTAGGGGTGACTAGCGGAGACAATGAGCAGTTCTTC.

The chain joins TRBV19 to TRBJ2-7; 7 bases are a match to TRBD1. CDR3 length equals 15 residues. Unmatched junction bases numbered 5, after V lost 1 base and J lost 2 bases. CDR1 is LNHDA, CDR2 SQIVND, per germline (reference sequence). The CDR3 protein is CASSIAGTEAYEQYF. CDR3 DNA sequence: TGTGCCAGTAGTATAGCGGGGACAGAAGCCTACGAGCAGTACTTC.

The rearrangement joins TRBV5-6 to TRBJ1-1; TRBD1 is a possible D gene (5 bases). V dropped 0 bases and J dropped 7 bases, with 16 bases sitting between them. The CDR3 is 15 residues long. CDR1 and CDR2 from the germline V gene are SGHDT and YYEEEE. The CDR3 region has the DNA TGTGCCAGCAGCTTGGACCGCCAGGGCGGGAATGAAGCTTTCTTT. It encodes CASSLDRQGGNEAFF.

This chain joins TRBV19 and TRBJ2-1, with 7 bases matching TRBD2. The V segment lost 2 bases and the J segment 0 bases; nucleotides outside the gene matches: 1. This CDR3 comprises 15 residues. Germline V gives CDR1 LNHDA, CDR2 SQIVND (reference sequence). This CDR3 is CASSIQRGSYNEQFF. CDR3 nucleotide sequence: TGTGCCAGTAGTATACAGCGGGGCTCCTACAATGAGCAGTTCTTC. Full variable domain (rest looked up from reference TRBV19 and TRBJ2-1): DGGITQSPKYLFRKEGQNVTLSCEQNLNHDAMYWYRQDPGQGLRLIYYSQIVNDFQKGDIAEGYSVSREKKESFPLTVTSAQKNPTAFYLCASSIQRGSYNEQFFGPGTRLTVL.

This chain joins TRBV9 and TRBJ2-1, with D perhaps TRBD2 (6 bases). CDR1 and CDR2 from the germline V gene are SGDLS and YYNGEE. The CDR3 is made up of 16 amino acids. Trimming took off 4 bases at V and 9 bases at J, with 23 bases between the two ends. The CDR3 DNA sequence: TGTGCCAGCAGCACCAATCAAGGACTAAGGGACGGTGAGCAGTTCTTC. This translates into CASSTNQGLRDGEQFF.